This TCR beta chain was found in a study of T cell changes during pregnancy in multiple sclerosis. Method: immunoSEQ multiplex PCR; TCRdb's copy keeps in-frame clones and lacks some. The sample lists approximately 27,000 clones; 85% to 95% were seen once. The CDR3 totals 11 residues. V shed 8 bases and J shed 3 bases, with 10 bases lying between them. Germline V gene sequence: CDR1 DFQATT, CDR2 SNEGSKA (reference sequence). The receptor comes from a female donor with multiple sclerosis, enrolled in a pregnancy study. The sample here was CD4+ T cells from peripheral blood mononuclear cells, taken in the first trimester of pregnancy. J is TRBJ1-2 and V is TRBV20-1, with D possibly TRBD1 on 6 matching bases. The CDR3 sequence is CSTHRDYGYTF. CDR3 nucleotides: TGCAGTACTCACAGGGACTATGGCTACACCTTC.